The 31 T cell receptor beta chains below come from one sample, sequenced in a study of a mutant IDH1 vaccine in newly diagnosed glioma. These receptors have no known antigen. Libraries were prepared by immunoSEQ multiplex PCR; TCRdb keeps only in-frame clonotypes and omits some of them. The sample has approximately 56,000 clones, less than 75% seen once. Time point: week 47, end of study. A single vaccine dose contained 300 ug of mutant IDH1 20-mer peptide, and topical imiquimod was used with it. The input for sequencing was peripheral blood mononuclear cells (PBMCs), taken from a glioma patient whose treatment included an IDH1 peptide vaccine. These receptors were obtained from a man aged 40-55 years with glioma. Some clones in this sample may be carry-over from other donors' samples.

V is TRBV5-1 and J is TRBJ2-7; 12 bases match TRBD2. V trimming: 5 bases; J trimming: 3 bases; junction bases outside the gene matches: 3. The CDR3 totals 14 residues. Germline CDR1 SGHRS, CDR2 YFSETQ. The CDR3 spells CASRLAGGLYEQYF. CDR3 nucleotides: TGCGCCAGCAGACTAGCGGGGGGTCTCTACGAGCAGTACTTC.

CDR3 amino acids: CSAQGEVTEAFF. The DNA for the CDR3 is TGCAGCGCCCAAGGGGAAGTTACTGAAGCTTTCTTT. The V gene is TRBV29-1, the J gene TRBJ1-1; D may be TRBD1 (5 bases). V gave up 7 bases and J gave up 5 bases, with 14 bases separating them. The CDR3 spans 12 residues. Looked up from germline, CDR1 is SQVTM and CDR2 is ANQGSEA.

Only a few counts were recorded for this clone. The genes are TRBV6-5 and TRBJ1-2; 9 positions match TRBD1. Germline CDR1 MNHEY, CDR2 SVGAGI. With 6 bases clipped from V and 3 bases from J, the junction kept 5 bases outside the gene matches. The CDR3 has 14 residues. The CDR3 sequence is CASRTTGGDYGYTF. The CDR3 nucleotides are TGTGCCAGCAGAACGACAGGGGGAGACTATGGCTACACCTTC.

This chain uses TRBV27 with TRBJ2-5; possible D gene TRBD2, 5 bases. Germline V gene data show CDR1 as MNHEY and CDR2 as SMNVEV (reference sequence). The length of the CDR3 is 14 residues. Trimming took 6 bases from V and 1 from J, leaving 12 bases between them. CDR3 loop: CASREEGTQETQYF. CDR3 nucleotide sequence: TGTGCCAGCAGAGAAGAGGGAACCCAAGAGACCCAGTACTTC.

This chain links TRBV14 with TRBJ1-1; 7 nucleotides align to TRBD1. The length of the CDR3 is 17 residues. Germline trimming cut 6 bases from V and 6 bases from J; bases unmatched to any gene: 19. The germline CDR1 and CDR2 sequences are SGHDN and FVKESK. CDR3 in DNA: TGTGCCAGCAGTCGATCATACAGGGGCTATAATGGCTCTGAAGCTTTCTTT. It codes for CASSRSYRGYNGSEAFF.

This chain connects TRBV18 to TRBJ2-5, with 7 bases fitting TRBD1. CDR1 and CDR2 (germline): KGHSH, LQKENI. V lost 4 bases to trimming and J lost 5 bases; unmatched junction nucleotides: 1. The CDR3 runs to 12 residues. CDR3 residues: CASSQGAETQYF. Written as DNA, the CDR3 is TGTGCCAGCTCACAGGGGGCGGAGACCCAGTACTTC. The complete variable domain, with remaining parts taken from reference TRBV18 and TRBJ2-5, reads NAGVMQNPRHLVRRRGQEARLRCSPMKGHSHVYWYRQLPEEGLKFMVYLQKENIIDESGMPKERFSAEFPKEGPSILRIQQVVRGDSAAYFCASSQGAETQYFGPGTRLLVL.

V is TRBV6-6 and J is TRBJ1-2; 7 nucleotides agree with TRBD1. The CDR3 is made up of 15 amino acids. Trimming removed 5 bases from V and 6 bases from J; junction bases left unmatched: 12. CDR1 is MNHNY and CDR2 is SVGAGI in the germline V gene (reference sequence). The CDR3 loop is CASSTRRQGEDGYTF. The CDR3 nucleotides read TGTGCCAGCAGTACGCGCCGACAGGGCGAGGATGGCTACACCTTC.

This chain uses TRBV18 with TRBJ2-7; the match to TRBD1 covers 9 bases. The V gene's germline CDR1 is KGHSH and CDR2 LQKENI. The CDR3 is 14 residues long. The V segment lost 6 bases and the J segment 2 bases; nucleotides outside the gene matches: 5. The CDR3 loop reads CASSSQGATYEQYF. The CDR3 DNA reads TGTGCCAGCTCGTCACAGGGGGCAACCTACGAGCAGTACTTC.

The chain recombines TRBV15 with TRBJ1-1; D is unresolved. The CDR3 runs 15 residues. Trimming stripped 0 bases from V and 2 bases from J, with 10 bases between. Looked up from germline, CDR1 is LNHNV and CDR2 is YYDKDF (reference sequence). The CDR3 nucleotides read TGTGCCACCAGCAGAGATTCACAGATAAACACTGAAGCTTTCTTT. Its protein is CATSRDSQINTEAFF.

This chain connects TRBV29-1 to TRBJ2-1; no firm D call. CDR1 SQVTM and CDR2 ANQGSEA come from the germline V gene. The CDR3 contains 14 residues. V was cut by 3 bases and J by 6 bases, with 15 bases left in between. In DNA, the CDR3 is TGCAGCGTTGATTCCCAGGATCAACCCAATGAGCAGTTCTTC. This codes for CSVDSQDQPNEQFF.

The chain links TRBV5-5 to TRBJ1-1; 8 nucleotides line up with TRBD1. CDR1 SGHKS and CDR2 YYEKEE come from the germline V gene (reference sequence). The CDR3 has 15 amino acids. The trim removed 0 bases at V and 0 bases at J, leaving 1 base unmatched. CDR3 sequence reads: CASSLGGQVNTEAFF. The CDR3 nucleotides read TGTGCCAGCAGCTTGGGGGGACAGGTGAACACTGAAGCTTTCTTT.

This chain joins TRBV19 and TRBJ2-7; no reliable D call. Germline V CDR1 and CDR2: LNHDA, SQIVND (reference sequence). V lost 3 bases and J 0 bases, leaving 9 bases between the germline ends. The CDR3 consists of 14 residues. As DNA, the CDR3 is TGTGCCAGTAGTATGGCAGTAAGCTCCTACGAGCAGTACTTC. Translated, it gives CASSMAVSSYEQYF.

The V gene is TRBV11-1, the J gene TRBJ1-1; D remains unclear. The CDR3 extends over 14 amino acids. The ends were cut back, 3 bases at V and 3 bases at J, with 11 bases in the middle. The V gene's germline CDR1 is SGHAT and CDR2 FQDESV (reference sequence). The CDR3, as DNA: TGTGCCAGCAGCTTCCACACCGGAGACACTGAAGCTTTCTTT. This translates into CASSFHTGDTEAFF.

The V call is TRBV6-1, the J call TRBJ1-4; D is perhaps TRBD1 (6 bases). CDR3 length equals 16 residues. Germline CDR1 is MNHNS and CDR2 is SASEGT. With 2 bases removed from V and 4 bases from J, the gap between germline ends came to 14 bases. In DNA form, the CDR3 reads TGTGCCAGCAGTGAATTGGACGGGACACTTAATGAAAAACTGTTTTTT. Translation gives CASSELDGTLNEKLFF.

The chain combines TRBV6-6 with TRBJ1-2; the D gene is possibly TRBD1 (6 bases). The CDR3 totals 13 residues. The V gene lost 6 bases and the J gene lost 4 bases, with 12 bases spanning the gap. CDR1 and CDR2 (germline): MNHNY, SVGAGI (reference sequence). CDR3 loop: CASSSGHLYGYTF. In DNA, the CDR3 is TGTGCCAGCAGCTCGGGACACCTCTATGGCTACACCTTC.

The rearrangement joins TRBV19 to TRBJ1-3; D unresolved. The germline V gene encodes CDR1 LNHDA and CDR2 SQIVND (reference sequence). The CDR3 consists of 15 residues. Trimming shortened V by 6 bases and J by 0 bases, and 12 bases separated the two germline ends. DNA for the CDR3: TGTGCCAGTAGCTCGATCGACTACTCTGGAAACACCATATATTTT. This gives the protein CASSSIDYSGNTIYF.

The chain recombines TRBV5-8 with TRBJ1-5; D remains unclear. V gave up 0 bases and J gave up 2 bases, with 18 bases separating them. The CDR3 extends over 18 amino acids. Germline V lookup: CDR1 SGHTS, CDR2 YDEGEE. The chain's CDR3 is CASSLENIAQGGNQPQHF. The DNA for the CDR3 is TGTGCCAGCAGCTTGGAGAATATTGCCCAAGGTGGCAATCAGCCCCAGCATTTT.

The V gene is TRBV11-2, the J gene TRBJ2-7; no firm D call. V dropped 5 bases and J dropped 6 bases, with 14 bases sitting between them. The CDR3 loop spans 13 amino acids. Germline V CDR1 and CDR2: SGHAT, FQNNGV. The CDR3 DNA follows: TGTGCCAGCAGCCCGGATTCCTGGGCCGAGCAGTACTTC. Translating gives CASSPDSWAEQYF.

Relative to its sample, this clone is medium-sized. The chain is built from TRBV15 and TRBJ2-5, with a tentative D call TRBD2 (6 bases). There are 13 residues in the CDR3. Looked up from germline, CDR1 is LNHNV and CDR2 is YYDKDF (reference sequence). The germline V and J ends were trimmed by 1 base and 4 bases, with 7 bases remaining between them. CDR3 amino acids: CATSRVGGETQYF. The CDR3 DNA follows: TGTGCCACCAGCAGAGTGGGGGGAGAGACCCAGTACTTC.

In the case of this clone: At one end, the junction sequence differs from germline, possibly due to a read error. CDR3 loop: CASSVEDETQYF. The DNA of the CDR3 is TGTGCCAGCAGCGTAGAGGATGAGACCCAGTACTTC. The chain carries TRBV11-2 and TRBJ2-5, with D unresolved. The CDR3 loop spans 12 amino acids. Looked up from germline, CDR1 is SGHAT and CDR2 is FQNNGV.

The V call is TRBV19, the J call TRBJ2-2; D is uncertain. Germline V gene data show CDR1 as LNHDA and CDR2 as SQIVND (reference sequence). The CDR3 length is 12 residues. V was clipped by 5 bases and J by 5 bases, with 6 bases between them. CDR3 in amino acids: CASSPITGELFF. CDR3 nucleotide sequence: TGTGCCAGTAGTCCAATAACCGGGGAGCTGTTTTTT.

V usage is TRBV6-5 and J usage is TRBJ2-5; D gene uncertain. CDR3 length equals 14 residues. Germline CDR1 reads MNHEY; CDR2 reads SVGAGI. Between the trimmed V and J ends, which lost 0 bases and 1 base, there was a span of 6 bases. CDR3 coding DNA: TGTGCCAGCAGTTACTCCCCGGTCCAAGAGACCCAGTACTTC. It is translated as CASSYSPVQETQYF.

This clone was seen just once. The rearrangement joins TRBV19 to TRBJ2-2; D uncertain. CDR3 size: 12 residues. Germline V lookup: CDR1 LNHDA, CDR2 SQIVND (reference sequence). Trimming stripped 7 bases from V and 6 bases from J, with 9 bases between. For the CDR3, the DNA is TGTGCCAGTACCCTTCCCCCCGGGGAGCTGTTTTTT. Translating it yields CASTLPPGELFF.

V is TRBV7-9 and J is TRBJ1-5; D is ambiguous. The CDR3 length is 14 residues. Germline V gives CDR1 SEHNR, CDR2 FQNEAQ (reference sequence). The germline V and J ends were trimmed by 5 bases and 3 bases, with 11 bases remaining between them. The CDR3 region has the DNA TGTGCCAGCAGCAGATTAGGCACCAATCAGCCCCAGCATTTT. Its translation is CASSRLGTNQPQHF.

CDR3 in DNA: TGTGCCACCTCCACCCGAAGCGCCTACGAGCAGTACTTC. This encodes CATSTRSAYEQYF. The J gene is TRBJ2-7, the V gene TRBV19; D not certain. The germline V and J ends were trimmed by 10 bases and 2 bases, with 15 bases remaining between them. The length of the CDR3 is 13 residues. Germline lookup yields CDR1 LNHDA and CDR2 SQIVND (reference sequence).

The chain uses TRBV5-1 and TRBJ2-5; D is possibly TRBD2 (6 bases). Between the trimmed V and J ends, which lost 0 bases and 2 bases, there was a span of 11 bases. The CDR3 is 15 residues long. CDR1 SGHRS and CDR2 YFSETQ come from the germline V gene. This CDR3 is CASSLVSGGQETQYF. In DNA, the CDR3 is TGCGCCAGCAGCTTGGTGAGCGGAGGGCAAGAGACCCAGTACTTC.

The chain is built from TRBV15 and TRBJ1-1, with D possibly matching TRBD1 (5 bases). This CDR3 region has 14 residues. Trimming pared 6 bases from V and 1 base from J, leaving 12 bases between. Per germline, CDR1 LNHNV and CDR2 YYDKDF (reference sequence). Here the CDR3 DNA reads TGTGCCACCAGAAGTGTCGGGGGGAACACTGAAGCTTTCTTT. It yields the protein CATRSVGGNTEAFF. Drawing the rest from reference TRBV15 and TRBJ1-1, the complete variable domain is DAMVIQNPRYQVTQFGKPVTLSCSQTLNHNVMYWYQQKSSQAPKLLFHYYDKDFNNEADTPDNFQSRRPNTSFCFLDIRSPGLGDTAMYLCATRSVGGNTEAFFGQGTRLTVV.

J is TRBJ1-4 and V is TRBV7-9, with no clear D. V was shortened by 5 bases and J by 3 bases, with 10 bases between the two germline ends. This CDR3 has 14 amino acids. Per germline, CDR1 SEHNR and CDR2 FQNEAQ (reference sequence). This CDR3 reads CASSQVAANEKLFF. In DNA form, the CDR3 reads TGTGCCAGCAGCCAGGTTGCGGCTAATGAAAAACTGTTTTTT.

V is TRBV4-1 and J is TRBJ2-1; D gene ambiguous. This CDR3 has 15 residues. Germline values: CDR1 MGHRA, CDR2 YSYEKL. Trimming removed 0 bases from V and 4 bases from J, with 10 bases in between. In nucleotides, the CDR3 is TGCGCCAGCAGCCAAGACCCCGACACTTACAATGAGCAGTTCTTC. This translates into CASSQDPDTYNEQFF.

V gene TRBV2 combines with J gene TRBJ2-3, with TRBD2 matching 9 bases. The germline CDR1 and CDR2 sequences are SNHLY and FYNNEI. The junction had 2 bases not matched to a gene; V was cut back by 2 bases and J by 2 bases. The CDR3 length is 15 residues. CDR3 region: CASSEIAGATDTQYF. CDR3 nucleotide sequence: TGTGCCAGCAGTGAAATAGCGGGGGCCACAGATACGCAGTATTTT.

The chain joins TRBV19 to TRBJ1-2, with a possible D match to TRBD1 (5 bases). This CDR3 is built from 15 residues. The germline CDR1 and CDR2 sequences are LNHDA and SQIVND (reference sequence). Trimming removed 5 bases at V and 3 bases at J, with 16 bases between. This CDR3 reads CASSSDSLGYYGYTF. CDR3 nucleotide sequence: TGTGCCAGTAGTTCTGACAGTTTAGGTTACTATGGCTACACCTTC.